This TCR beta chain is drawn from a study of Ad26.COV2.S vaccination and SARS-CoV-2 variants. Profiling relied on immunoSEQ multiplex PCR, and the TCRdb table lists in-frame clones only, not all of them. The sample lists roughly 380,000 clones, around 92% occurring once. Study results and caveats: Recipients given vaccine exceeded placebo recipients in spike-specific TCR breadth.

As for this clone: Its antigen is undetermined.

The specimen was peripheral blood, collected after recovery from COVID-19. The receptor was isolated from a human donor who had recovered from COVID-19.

In nucleotides, the CDR3 is TGTGCCAGCAGCTTAGCCCTCCTCGGGGGGACCTACGAGCAGTACTTC. Translation: CASSLALLGGTYEQYF. The chain has TRBV7-8 and TRBJ2-7, with 7 bases aligning to TRBD2. CDR1 is SGHVS, CDR2 FQNEAQ, per germline. The CDR3 covers 16 residues. V shed 0 bases and J 2 bases; nucleotides not matched to a gene: 7.